This T cell receptor (beta chain) was recorded in a study of blood T cells in healthy people across ages. CDR1 and CDR2 from the germline V gene are SGHTA and FQGNSA. Trimming left V 1 base short and J 0 bases short, with 10 bases between. This CDR3 has 15 amino acids. This clonotype has just a few counts. The target antigen is unknown. A minimum of 7 million PBMCs was isolated per sample. Findings and caveats of the study: CMV infection status of these donors was not known. No conclusive comparison of naive versus antigen-experienced cells was possible with unsorted PBMCs.

A J-beta primer mix and a sample-barcoded 5' primer were used in a second PCR of about 7 to 12 cycles. TCRdb re-called the 5' RACE reads with MiXCR, one entry per CDR3 protein. The sample yields 720,000 or so distinct CDR3 sequences, roughly 43% seen once. The source material was blood. The rearrangement uses TRBV7-2 and TRBJ2-7; a possible D gene is TRBD2 (5 bases). The clonotype comes from a man at least 80 years old in good health. CDR3 bases: TGTGCCAGCAGCTTAGAAGCGGACCCCTCCTACGAGCAGTACTTC. It yields the protein CASSLEADPSYEQYF.